These 14 T cell receptor beta chains came from one sample sequenced in a study of blood T cell repertoires in COVID-19. TCRdb keeps only in-frame clones here, not all; method: immunoSEQ multiplex PCR. The sample lists 130,000 to 150,000 clones; 80% were seen once. The sequenced sample was peripheral blood. The receptors shown here come from a man aged 55 to 70 with active or convalescent COVID-19.

This rearrangement joins TRBV24-1 to TRBJ1-4, with D maybe TRBD1 (5 bases). This CDR3 comprises 17 residues. Germline V gene sequence: CDR1 KGHDR, CDR2 SFDVKD. V was trimmed by 3 bases and J by 0 bases, leaving 13 bases between them. CDR3 in DNA: TGTGCCACCAGTGATCCCCAAACAGGATCAACTAATGAAAAACTGTTTTTT. As protein: CATSDPQTGSTNEKLFF.

The chain recombines TRBV5-1 with TRBJ2-1; D is undetermined. Germline values: CDR1 SGHRS, CDR2 YFSETQ. The CDR3 has 14 residues. V was clipped by 5 bases and J by 2 bases, with 11 bases between them. The CDR3 bases are TGCGCCAGCAGAGATGGCGGAACCTACAATGAGCAGTTCTTC. Encoded protein: CASRDGGTYNEQFF.

In its sample, this clone was seen once. The chain combines TRBV3-1 (or the pseudogene TRBV3-2) with TRBJ2-5; 11 bases align to TRBD1. CDR1 and CDR2 (germline): LGHDT, YNNKEL (reference sequence). Trimming at V came to 4 bases and at J to 1 base, leaving 5 bases not matched to a gene. This CDR3 has 16 amino acids. This CDR3 is CASSLRDRGTQETQYF. The CDR3 DNA reads as TGTGCCAGCAGCCTCCGGGACAGGGGGACCCAAGAGACCCAGTACTTC.

This chain links TRBV7-2 with TRBJ2-1; 8 bases line up with TRBD1. Trimming removed 2 bases from V and 5 bases from J; junction bases left unmatched: 2. The CDR3 length is 14 residues. CDR1 and CDR2 (germline): SGHTA, FQGNSA. The DNA of the CDR3 is TGTGCCAGCAGCTTACAGGGGGCCGACAATGAGCAGTTCTTC. Amino acid sequence: CASSLQGADNEQFF. Complete variable domain (other parts from reference TRBV7-2 and TRBJ2-1): GAGVSQSPSNKVTEKGKDVELRCDPISGHTALYWYRQSLGQGLEFLIYFQGNSAPDKSGLPSDRFSAERTGGSVSTLTIQRTQQEDSAVYLCASSLQGADNEQFFGPGTRLTVL.

This chain connects TRBV10-3 to TRBJ1-3, with D perhaps matching TRBD1 (5 bases). Germline V CDR1 and CDR2: ENHRY, SYGVKD. This CDR3 spans 14 amino acids. Trimming cost V 10 bases and J 0 bases, with 13 bases left between them. CDR3 protein: CATLQTVSGNTIYF. The CDR3 region has the DNA TGTGCCACCTTGCAGACAGTCTCTGGAAACACCATATATTTT.

The chain couples TRBV19 to TRBJ1-5; D may be TRBD1 (5 bases). The CDR3 sequence is 16 residues long. Trimming took off 3 bases at V and 7 bases at J, with 19 bases between the two ends. Germline loops: CDR1 LNHDA, CDR2 SQIVND (reference sequence). The CDR3 is CASSIGYGQGGQPQHF. In DNA, the CDR3 is TGTGCCAGTAGTATTGGATACGGCCAGGGCGGACAGCCCCAGCATTTT.

The CDR3 here is CASSHPGGSSYNEQFF. CDR3 DNA sequence: TGTGCCAGCAGCCACCCCGGGGGGAGCTCCTACAATGAGCAGTTCTTC. The rearrangement links TRBV3-1 (or the pseudogene TRBV3-2) to TRBJ2-1; 7 bases agree with TRBD2. Germline loops: CDR1 LGHDT, CDR2 YNNKEL (reference sequence). The CDR3 runs to 16 residues. Trimming removed 3 bases from V and 0 bases from J; junction bases left unmatched: 5.

A word on this clone: Sequence at one end of the junction differs from germline and may be a read error. The chain uses TRBV20-1 and TRBJ2-4; D ambiguous. CDR3 length: 10 residues. Germline CDR1 and CDR2: DFQATT and SNEGSKA (reference sequence). CDR3: CSARALPEAF. CDR3 DNA sequence: TGCAGTGCTAGAGCCCTACCCGAGGCCTTC.

The chain uses TRBV27 and TRBJ1-5; TRBD1 agrees at 8 bases. The V gene end was trimmed by 3 bases and the J gene end by 7 bases; junction bases not matched to a gene: 14. In germline, CDR1 is MNHEY, CDR2 SMNVEV (reference sequence). CDR3 size: 17 residues. CDR3 DNA: TGTGCCAGCAGTTTTCGAAGGGGGGGGACAGGAGAACAGCCCCAGCATTTT. Translating gives CASSFRRGGTGEQPQHF.

The chain employs TRBV27 and TRBJ2-7; D is perhaps TRBD2 (6 bases). The ends were cut back, 2 bases at V and 3 bases at J, with 14 bases in the middle. Germline lookup yields CDR1 MNHEY and CDR2 SMNVEV (reference sequence). This CDR3 region has 15 residues. The CDR3 region has the DNA TGTGCCAGCAGTTTAGGGGTTTACGGGAGCTACGAGCAGTACTTC. This gives the protein CASSLGVYGSYEQYF.

This clone came up a few times. The CDR3 loop is CASSPPDLRNSGGEQYF. The CDR3 DNA follows: TGTGCCAGCTCACCACCGGATCTTAGGAATTCAGGGGGCGAGCAGTACTTC. The chain recombines TRBV18 with TRBJ2-7, with 7 bases fitting TRBD1. This CDR3 has 17 amino acids. V shed 0 bases and J 6 bases; nucleotides not matched to a gene: 14. Germline assignment: CDR1 KGHSH and CDR2 LQKENI. Combining the CDR3 with reference TRBV18 and TRBJ2-7 gives the whole variable domain NAGVMQNPRHLVRRRGQEARLRCSPMKGHSHVYWYRQLPEEGLKFMVYLQKENIIDESGMPKERFSAEFPKEGPSILRIQQVVRGDSAAYFCASSPPDLRNSGGEQYFGPGTRLTVT.

The V gene is TRBV19, the J gene TRBJ2-1; 14 positions agree with TRBD2. Trimming removed 9 bases from V and 6 bases from J; junction bases left unmatched: 7. Per germline, CDR1 LNHDA and CDR2 SQIVND (reference sequence). The CDR3 is 15 amino acids. CDR3 coding DNA: TGTGCCAGCACCGGGACTAGCGGGAGCCTCAATGAGCAGTTCTTC. This gives the protein CASTGTSGSLNEQFF.

For the CDR3, the DNA is TGTGCCAGCGGGGGCCATAGGGCTGGAAACACCATATATTTT. It specifies CASGGHRAGNTIYF. The V call is TRBV6-4, the J call TRBJ1-3, with a weak D call TRBD1 (6 bases). This CDR3 is built from 14 residues. CDR1 MRHNA and CDR2 SNTAGT come from the germline V gene. Between the trimmed V and J ends, which lost 8 bases and 2 bases, there was a span of 13 bases.

The rearrangement links TRBV19 to TRBJ1-5, with 7 nucleotides matching TRBD1. The trim removed 9 bases at V and 6 bases at J, leaving 5 bases unmatched. This CDR3 comprises 12 residues. Germline V gives CDR1 LNHDA, CDR2 SQIVND (reference sequence). The CDR3 nucleotides are TGTGCCAGGACCAACAGGGGTCAGCCCCAGCATTTT. This translates into CARTNRGQPQHF.